This T cell receptor (beta chain) is drawn from a study of molecular identifiers for immune sequencing clone quantification. At the level of the study: RNA from approximately 20,000 or 100,000 naive CD8 cells was split five ways in replicates, with four sequenced.

This CDR3 is 15 amino acids long. The use of previously described methods and listed TCR primers produced the bulk TCR libraries. MiXCR was run by TCRdb on the PCR reads, yielding one entry per CDR3 protein. The table records approximately 630,000 distinct CDR3 sequences, around 25% of them present only once. It was from around 20,000 to 1,000,000 sorted cells, with 10%, 30% or 50% RNA, that naive CD8 libraries came. The chain joins TRBV1 to TRBJ1-5; no DNA check was done on the table's D call, TRBD1. TRBV1 is assigned pseudogene status. The sequenced sample was naive CD8+ T cells from blood, with Jurkat cell RNA spiked in. Subset given: FACS-sorted CD8+CD4-CCR7+CD45RA+ naive T cells. The TCR sequence derives from a human donor in good health. Some libraries in this study had Jurkat cell RNA spiked in. The CDR3 reads CTSTPHRGDNQPQHF. As DNA, the CDR3 is TGCACCAGCACCCCACACAGGGGGGACAATCAGCCCCAGCATTTT.